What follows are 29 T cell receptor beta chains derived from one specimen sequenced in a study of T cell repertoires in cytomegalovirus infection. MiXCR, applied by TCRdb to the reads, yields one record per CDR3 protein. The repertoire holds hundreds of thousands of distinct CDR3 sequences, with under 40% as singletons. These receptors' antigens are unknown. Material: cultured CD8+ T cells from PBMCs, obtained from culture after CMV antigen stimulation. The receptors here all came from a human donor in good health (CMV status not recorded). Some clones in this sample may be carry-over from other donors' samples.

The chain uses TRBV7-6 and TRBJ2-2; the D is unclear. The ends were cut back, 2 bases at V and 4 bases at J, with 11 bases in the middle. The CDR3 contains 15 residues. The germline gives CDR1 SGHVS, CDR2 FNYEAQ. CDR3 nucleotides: TGTGCCAGCAGCTTAACAGTTTCGACCACCGGGGAGCTGTTTTTT. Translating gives CASSLTVSTTGELFF.

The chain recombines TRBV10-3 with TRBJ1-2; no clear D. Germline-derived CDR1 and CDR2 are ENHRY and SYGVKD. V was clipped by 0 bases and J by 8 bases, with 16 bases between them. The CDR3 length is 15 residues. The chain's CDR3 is CAISESGRIGRGYTF. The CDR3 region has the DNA TGTGCCATCAGTGAGTCAGGACGAATCGGTCGGGGCTACACCTTC.

The CDR3 DNA follows: TGTGCCAGCGGGGCCGCCGCGAACACCGGGGAGCTGTTTTTT. The encoded protein is CASGAAANTGELFF. V gene TRBV7-9 combines with J gene TRBJ2-2, with D possibly matching TRBD1 (5 bases). V lost 8 bases and J 0 bases, leaving 10 bases between the germline ends. Looked up from germline, CDR1 is SEHNR and CDR2 is FQNEAQ (reference sequence). The CDR3 contains 14 residues.

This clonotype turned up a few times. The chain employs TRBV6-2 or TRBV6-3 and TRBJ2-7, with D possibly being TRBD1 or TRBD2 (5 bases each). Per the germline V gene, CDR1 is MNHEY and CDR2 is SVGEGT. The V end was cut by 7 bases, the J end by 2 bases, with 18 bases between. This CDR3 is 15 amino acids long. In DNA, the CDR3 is TGTGCCAGCACCTCGGGGCCGAAGAACCCCTACGAGCAGTACGTC. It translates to CASTSGPKNPYEQYV.

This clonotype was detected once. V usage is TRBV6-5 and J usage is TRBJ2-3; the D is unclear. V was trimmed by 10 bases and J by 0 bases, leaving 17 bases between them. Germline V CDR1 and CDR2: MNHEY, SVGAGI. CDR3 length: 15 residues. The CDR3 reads CANRLGVLSTDTQYF. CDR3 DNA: TGTGCCAACAGACTCGGAGTTTTAAGCACAGATACGCAGTATTTT.

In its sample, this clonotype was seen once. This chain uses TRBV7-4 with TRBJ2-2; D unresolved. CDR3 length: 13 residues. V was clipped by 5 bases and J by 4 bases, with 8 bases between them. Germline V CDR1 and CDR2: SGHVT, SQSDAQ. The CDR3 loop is CASSPYSTGELFF. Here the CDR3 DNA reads TGTGCCAGCAGCCCTTACTCCACCGGGGAGCTGTTTTTT.

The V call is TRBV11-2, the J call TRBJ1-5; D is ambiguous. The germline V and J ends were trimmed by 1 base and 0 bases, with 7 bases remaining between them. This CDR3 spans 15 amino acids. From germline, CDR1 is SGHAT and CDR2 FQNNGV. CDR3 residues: CASSLGQHSNQPQHF. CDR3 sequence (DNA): TGTGCCAGCAGCTTAGGGCAGCATAGCAATCAGCCCCAGCATTTT. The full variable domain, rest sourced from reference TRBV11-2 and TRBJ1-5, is EAGVAQSPRYKIIEKRQSVAFWCNPISGHATLYWYQQILGQGPKLLIQFQNNGVVDDSQLPKDRFSAERLKGVDSTLKIQPAKLEDSAVYLCASSLGQHSNQPQHFGDGTRLSIL.

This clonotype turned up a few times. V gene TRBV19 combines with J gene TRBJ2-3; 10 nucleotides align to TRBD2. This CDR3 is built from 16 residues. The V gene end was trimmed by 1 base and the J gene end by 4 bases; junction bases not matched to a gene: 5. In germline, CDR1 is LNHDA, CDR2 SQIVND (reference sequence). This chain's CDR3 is CASSIVERGGADTQYF. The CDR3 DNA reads TGTGCCAGTAGTATAGTGGAGCGGGGGGGCGCAGATACGCAGTATTTT.

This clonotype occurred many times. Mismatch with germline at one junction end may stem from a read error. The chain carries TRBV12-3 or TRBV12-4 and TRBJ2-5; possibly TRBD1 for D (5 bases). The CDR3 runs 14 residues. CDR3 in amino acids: CASSLGAVQETQYF. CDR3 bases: TGTGCCAGCAGCTTAGGGGCGGTGCAAGAGACCCAGTACTTC.

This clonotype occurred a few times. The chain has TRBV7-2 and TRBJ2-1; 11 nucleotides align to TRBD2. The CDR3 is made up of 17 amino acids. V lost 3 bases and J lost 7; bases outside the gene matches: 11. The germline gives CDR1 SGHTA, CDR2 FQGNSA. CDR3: CASSLGISGGAWNEQFF. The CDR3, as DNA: TGTGCCAGCAGCTTGGGAATTAGCGGGGGGGCTTGGAATGAGCAGTTCTTC. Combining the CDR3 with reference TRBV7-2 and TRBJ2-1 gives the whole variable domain GAGVSQSPSNKVTEKGKDVELRCDPISGHTALYWYRQSLGQGLEFLIYFQGNSAPDKSGLPSDRFSAERTGGSVSTLTIQRTQQEDSAVYLCASSLGISGGAWNEQFFGPGTRLTVL.

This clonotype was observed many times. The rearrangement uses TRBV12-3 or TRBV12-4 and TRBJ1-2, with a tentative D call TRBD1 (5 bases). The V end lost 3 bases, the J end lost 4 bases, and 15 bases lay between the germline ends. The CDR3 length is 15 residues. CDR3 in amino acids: CASSFGRQPVYGYTF. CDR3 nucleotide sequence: TGTGCCAGCAGTTTCGGTCGACAGCCAGTCTATGGCTACACCTTC.

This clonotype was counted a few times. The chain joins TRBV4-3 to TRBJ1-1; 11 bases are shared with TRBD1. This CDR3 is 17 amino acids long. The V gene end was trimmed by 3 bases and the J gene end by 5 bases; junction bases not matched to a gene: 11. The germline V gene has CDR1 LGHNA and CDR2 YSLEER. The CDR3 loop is CASSHETLGQGGTEAFF. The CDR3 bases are TGCGCCAGCAGCCACGAGACCCTGGGACAGGGGGGGACTGAAGCTTTCTTT.

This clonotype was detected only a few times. The CDR3 bases are TGTGCCAGCAGTTTTGAACCTTCCGCGGGGGGGACCTACGAGCAGTACTTC. Protein sequence: CASSFEPSAGGTYEQYF. The gene calls are TRBV12-3 or TRBV12-4 and TRBJ2-7, with 9 bases aligning to TRBD2. The CDR3 is 17 amino acids. The junction had 11 bases not matched to a gene; V was cut back by 3 bases and J by 2 bases.

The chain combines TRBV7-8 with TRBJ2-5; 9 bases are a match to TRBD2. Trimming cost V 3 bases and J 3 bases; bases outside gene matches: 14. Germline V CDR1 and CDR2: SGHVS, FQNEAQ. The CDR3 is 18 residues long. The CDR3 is CASSFPERRGGGKETQYF. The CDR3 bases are TGTGCCAGCAGCTTCCCCGAGAGGCGGGGGGGGGGGAAAGAGACCCAGTACTTC.

This CDR3 reads CASTGLGNTEAFF. CDR3 DNA sequence: TGTGCCAGCACTGGCTTGGGAAACACTGAAGCTTTCTTT. V gene TRBV12-3 or TRBV12-4 combines with J gene TRBJ1-1; D remains ambiguous. The V end was cut by 7 bases, the J end by 2 bases, with 11 bases between. The CDR3 totals 13 residues.

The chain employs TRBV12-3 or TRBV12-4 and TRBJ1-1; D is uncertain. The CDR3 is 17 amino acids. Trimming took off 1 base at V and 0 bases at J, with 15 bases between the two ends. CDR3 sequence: CASSLGPFTTMNTEAFF. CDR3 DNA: TGTGCCAGCAGTTTAGGCCCCTTCACAACTATGAACACTGAAGCTTTCTTT.

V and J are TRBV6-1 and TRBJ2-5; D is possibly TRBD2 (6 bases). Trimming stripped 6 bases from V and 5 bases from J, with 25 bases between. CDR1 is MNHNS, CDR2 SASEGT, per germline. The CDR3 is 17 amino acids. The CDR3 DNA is TGTGCCAGCAGCGAATCGGTGGGGAGGAGGATTATTGAGACCCAGTACTTC. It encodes CASSESVGRRIIETQYF.

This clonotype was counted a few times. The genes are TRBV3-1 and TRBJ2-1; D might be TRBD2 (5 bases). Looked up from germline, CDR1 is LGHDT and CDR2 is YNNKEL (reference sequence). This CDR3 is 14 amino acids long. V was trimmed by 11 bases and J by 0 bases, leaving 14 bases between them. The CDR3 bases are TGTGCCCGCCCGGACTGTAGCTCCTACAATGAGCAGTTCTTC. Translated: CARPDCSSYNEQFF.

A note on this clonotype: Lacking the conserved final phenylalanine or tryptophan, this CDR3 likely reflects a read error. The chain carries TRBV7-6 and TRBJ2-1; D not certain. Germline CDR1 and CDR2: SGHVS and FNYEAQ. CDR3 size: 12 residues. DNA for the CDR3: TGCGCCAGCAGTTTAGCCGAGAATGAGCAGTTCTCC. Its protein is CASSLAENEQFS.

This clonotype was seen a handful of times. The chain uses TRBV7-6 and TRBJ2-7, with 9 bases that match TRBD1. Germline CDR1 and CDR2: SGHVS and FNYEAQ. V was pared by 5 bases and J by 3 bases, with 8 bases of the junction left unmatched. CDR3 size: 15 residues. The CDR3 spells CASSLVGQGYYEQYF. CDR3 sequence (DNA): TGTGCCAGCAGCCTAGTGGGACAGGGATACTACGAGCAGTACTTC.

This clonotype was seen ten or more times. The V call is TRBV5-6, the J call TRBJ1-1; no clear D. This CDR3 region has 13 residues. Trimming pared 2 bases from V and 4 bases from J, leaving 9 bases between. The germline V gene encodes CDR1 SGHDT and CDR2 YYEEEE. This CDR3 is CASSFARGTEAFF. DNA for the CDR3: TGTGCCAGCAGCTTCGCCCGGGGCACTGAAGCTTTCTTT.

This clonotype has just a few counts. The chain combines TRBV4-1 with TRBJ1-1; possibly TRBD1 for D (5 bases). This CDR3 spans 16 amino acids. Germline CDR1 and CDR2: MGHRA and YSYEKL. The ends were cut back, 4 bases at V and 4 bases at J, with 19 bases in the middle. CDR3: CASSPGVAGRITEAFF. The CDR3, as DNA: TGCGCCAGCAGCCCCGGGGTGGCGGGGCGGATCACTGAAGCTTTCTTT.

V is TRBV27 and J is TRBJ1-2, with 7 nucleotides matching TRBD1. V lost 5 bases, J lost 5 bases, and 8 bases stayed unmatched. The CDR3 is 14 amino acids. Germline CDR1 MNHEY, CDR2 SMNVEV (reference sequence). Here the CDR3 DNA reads TGTGCCAGCAGTGGGGACAGTGGAAATTATGGCTACACCTTC. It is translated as CASSGDSGNYGYTF.

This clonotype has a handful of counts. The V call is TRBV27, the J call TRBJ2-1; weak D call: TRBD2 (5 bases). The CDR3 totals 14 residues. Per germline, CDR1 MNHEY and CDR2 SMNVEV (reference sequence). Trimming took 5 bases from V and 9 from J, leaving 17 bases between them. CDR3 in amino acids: CASSPTGWAGEQFF. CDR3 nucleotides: TGTGCCAGCAGTCCCACCGGATGGGCGGGTGAGCAGTTCTTC.

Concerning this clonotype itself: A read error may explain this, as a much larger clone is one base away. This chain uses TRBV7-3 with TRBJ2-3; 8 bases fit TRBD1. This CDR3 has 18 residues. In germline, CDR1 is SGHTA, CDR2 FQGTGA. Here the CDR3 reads CASSHRRGQDLSPDTQCF. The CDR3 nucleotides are TGTGCCAGCAGCCATCGAAGGGGACAGGACCTTTCCCCCGATACGCAGTGTTTT.

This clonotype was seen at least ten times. The CDR3 is CASSLTWNSNSPLHF. In DNA form, the CDR3 reads TGTGCCAGCAGCTTAACATGGAACTCAAATTCACCCCTCCACTTT. This chain uses TRBV7-6 with TRBJ1-6, with D unresolved. V was trimmed by 2 bases and J by 7 bases, leaving 12 bases between them. The CDR3 length is 15 residues. CDR1 is SGHVS, CDR2 FNYEAQ, per germline. Full variable domain (outside the CDR3, taken from reference TRBV7-6 and TRBJ1-6): GAGVSQSPRYKVTKRGQDVALRCDPISGHVSLYWYRQALGQGPEFLTYFNYEAQQDKSGLPNDRFSAERPEGSISTLTIQRTEQRDSAMYRCASSLTWNSNSPLHFGNGTRLTVT.

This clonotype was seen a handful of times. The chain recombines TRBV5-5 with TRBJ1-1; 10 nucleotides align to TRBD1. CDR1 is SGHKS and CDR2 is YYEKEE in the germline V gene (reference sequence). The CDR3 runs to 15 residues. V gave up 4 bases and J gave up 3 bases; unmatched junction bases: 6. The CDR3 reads CASSPGTGAHTEAFF. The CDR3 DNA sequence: TGTGCCAGCAGCCCCGGGACAGGGGCTCACACTGAAGCTTTCTTT.

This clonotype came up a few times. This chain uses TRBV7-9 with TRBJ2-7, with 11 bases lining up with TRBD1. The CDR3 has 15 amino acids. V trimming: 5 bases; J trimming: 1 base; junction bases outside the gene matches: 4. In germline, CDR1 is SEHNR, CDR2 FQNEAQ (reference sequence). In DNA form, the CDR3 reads TGTGCCAGCAGCCAGGGACAGGGGGAATCCTACGAGCAGTACTTC. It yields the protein CASSQGQGESYEQYF.

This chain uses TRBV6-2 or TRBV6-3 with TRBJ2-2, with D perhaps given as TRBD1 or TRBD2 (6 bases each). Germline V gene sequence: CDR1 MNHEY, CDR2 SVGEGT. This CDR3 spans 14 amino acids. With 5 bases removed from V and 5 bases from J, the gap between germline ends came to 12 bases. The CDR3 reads CASSPTRGTGELFF. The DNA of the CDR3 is TGTGCCAGCAGTCCGACTAGGGGGACCGGGGAGCTGTTTTTT.